Following are 32 T cell receptor beta chains from one sample sequenced in a study of blood T cell repertoires in COVID-19 (dated by TCRdb to 2018 to 2021). The library came from the immunoSEQ multiplex PCR assay. Held by TCRdb, this immuneACCESS table contains in-frame sequences only and omits some clones. Under half of the omission traces to an unresolved V gene where checked; the cause of the rest is unknown. This sample comprises about 100,000 clones, about 86% of them detected only once. The ten biggest clones cover roughly 5% of the sample. What was sequenced was peripheral blood. Source of these receptors: a human donor in a cohort sampled during active COVID-19.

In DNA form, the CDR3 reads TGTGCCAGCTCATCTTCTAGCGGGAGATACAATGAGCAGTTCTTC. Its translation is CASSSSSGRYNEQFF. This chain uses TRBV18 with TRBJ2-1; 10 bases map to TRBD2. Germline V lookup: CDR1 KGHSH, CDR2 LQKENI. V lost 5 bases and J lost 4; bases outside the gene matches: 5. This CDR3 contains 15 residues.

This sequence joins TRBV12-3 or TRBV12-4 and TRBJ2-7, with D uncertain. Trimming shortened V by 4 bases and J by 5 bases, and 9 bases separated the two germline ends. This CDR3 region has 12 residues. CDR3 in amino acids: CASSYGFDEQYF. CDR3 nucleotide sequence: TGTGCCAGCAGTTATGGCTTCGACGAGCAGTACTTC.

This chain connects TRBV4-3 to TRBJ1-4; TRBD1 matches at 7 bases. The CDR3 is 16 residues long. From germline, CDR1 is LGHNA and CDR2 YSLEER. With 0 bases clipped from V and 5 bases from J, the junction kept 6 bases outside the gene matches. The CDR3 DNA reads TGCGCCAGCAGCCAAGACTACAGGGGCAGGAATGAAAAACTGTTTTTT. It encodes CASSQDYRGRNEKLFF.

This chain links TRBV5-4 with TRBJ1-1; a possible D gene is TRBD1 (5 bases). The CDR3 consists of 14 residues. The germline CDR1 and CDR2 sequences are SGHNT and YYREEE (reference sequence). With 2 bases removed from V and 5 bases from J, the gap between germline ends came to 13 bases. The CDR3: CASSFPGGRTEAFF. CDR3 sequence (DNA): TGTGCCAGCAGCTTTCCGGGGGGGAGGACTGAAGCTTTCTTT.

The rearrangement uses TRBV11-2 and TRBJ1-4; no clear D gene. The V and J ends lost 4 bases and 4 bases respectively, with 7 bases between them. Per germline, CDR1 SGHAT and CDR2 FQNNGV. This CDR3 has 13 residues. Written as DNA, the CDR3 is TGTGCCAGCAGCTCTCAGTTTAATGAAAAACTGTTTTTT. It codes for CASSSQFNEKLFF.

This chain joins TRBV27 and TRBJ1-6, with TRBD1 as a possible D gene (6 bases). Germline V gives CDR1 MNHEY, CDR2 SMNVEV (reference sequence). Deletions cut 0 bases from V and 4 bases from J, with 10 bases between. The CDR3 consists of 16 residues. CDR3 sequence: CASSLSMTGYNSPLHF. The CDR3 DNA reads as TGTGCCAGCAGTTTATCGATGACAGGTTATAATTCACCCCTCCACTTT.

The chain combines TRBV6-5 with TRBJ2-4, with 7 bases that match TRBD1. The J segment lost 2 bases and the V segment lost 8 bases, leaving 3 bases of the junction unmatched. CDR3 length: 13 amino acids. Germline V gene lookup returns CDR1 MNHEY and CDR2 SVGAGI. The CDR3 bases are TGTGCCAGCGGGGGACAGACCAAAAACATTCAGTACTTC. This translates into CASGGQTKNIQYF.

The chain couples TRBV5-1 to TRBJ2-7, with TRBD2 matching over 9 bases. The CDR3 has 15 residues. Germline loops: CDR1 SGHRS, CDR2 YFSETQ. V shed 3 bases and J 5 bases; nucleotides not matched to a gene: 9. The CDR3 sequence is CASSYSAGGNNEQYF. CDR3 bases: TGCGCCAGCAGCTACTCCGCGGGAGGGAACAACGAGCAGTACTTC. Drawing the rest from reference TRBV5-1 and TRBJ2-7, the complete variable domain is KAGVTQTPRYLIKTRGQQVTLSCSPISGHRSVSWYQQTPGQGLQFLFEYFSETQRNKGNFPGRFSGRQFSNSRSEMNVSTLELGDSALYLCASSYSAGGNNEQYFGPGTRLTVT.

The V and J genes are TRBV5-1 and TRBJ2-1; 7 nucleotides agree with TRBD1. The CDR3 covers 16 residues. J was trimmed by 0 bases and V by 5 bases; bases with no gene match: 8. Germline V gene data show CDR1 as SGHRS and CDR2 as YFSETQ. The chain's CDR3 is CASSRRQGGSYNEQFF. The DNA for the CDR3 is TGCGCCAGCAGTCGGAGACAGGGTGGCTCCTACAATGAGCAGTTCTTC.

The chain uses TRBV3-1 (or the pseudogene TRBV3-2) and TRBJ2-7; D is unresolved. CDR3 length: 11 residues. The V and J ends lost 1 base and 6 bases respectively, with 4 bases between them. The germline CDR1 and CDR2 sequences are LGHDT and YNNKEL (reference sequence). The CDR3 region has the DNA TGTGCCAGCAGCCAAGTCAGCGAGCAGTACTTC. Its protein is CASSQVSEQYF.

This sequence joins TRBV7-8 and TRBJ2-3; TRBD2 matches 8 bases. The germline gives CDR1 SGHVS, CDR2 FQNEAQ. J gave up 2 bases and V 4 bases, and 5 bases lay outside the gene matches. The CDR3 has 15 residues. CDR3 sequence (DNA): TGTGCCAGCAGCTCTATAGCGGGGAACACAGATACGCAGTATTTT. It translates to CASSSIAGNTDTQYF.

The chain couples TRBV7-9 to TRBJ1-5; D not certain. Trimming removed 3 bases from V and 5 bases from J, with 11 bases in between. Per the germline V gene, CDR1 is SEHNR and CDR2 is FQNEAQ (reference sequence). The CDR3 is 14 amino acids. CDR3 nucleotides: TGTGCCAGCAGCTTCTCCCAGGAGGATCAGCCCCAGCATTTT. Translation gives CASSFSQEDQPQHF.

This clone appeared a single time. The V call is TRBV21-1, the J call TRBJ2-5; no check of the table's D call, TRBD1, against the DNA was made. TRBV21-1 is deemed a pseudogene. The CDR3 length is 14 residues. CDR3 sequence reads: CASSQGGREETQYF. CDR3 DNA: TGTGCCAGCAGCCAGGGGGGAAGGGAGGAGACCCAGTACTTC.

The CDR3 nucleotides read TGTGCCACCAGTGATGGGGACAGGGGTGCTCAAGAGACCCAGTACTTC. Protein product: CATSDGDRGAQETQYF. V is TRBV24-1 and J is TRBJ2-5; 10 positions match TRBD1. CDR1 and CDR2 from the germline V gene are KGHDR and SFDVKD. The V and J ends lost 3 bases and 2 bases, in that order; junction bases with no gene match: 5. CDR3 size: 16 residues.

The rearrangement joins TRBV30 to TRBJ2-1; 7 nucleotides align to TRBD2. V lost 1 base to trimming and J lost 8 bases; unmatched junction nucleotides: 8. The CDR3 has 14 amino acids. The germline CDR1 and CDR2 sequences are GTSNPN and SVGIG (reference sequence). The DNA for the CDR3 is TGTGCCTGGAGTGAGGGCGGGAGTAAGTATGAGCAGTTCTTC. Amino acid sequence: CAWSEGGSKYEQFF.

The V gene is TRBV5-6, the J gene TRBJ2-7; weak D call: TRBD1 (7 bases). The CDR3 spans 14 residues. Per the germline V gene, CDR1 is SGHDT and CDR2 is YYEEEE. V was clipped by 1 base and J by 6 bases, with 14 bases between them. The CDR3 nucleotides read TGTGCCAGCAGCTTGTGGGGTCAGGGGGGCGAGCAGTACTTC. Protein product: CASSLWGQGGEQYF.

This clone was picked up one time. J is TRBJ2-7 and V is TRBV7-2; TRBD2 matches at 9 bases. The CDR3 runs 15 residues. V lost 0 bases and J lost 4; bases outside the gene matches: 4. CDR1 and CDR2 (germline): SGHTA, FQGNSA. The CDR3 loop is CASSLATSGGYEQYF. The CDR3 bases are TGTGCCAGCAGCTTAGCGACTAGCGGTGGTTACGAGCAGTACTTC.

The chain links TRBV15 to TRBJ1-3; D might be TRBD1 (5 bases). V was shortened by 5 bases and J by 2 bases, with 13 bases between the two germline ends. Germline V CDR1 and CDR2: LNHNV, YYDKDF (reference sequence). There are 15 residues in the CDR3. The CDR3 coding sequence is TGTGCCACCAGCTTACAAGCAGGGACTGGAAACACCATATATTTT. Translated: CATSLQAGTGNTIYF.

This sequence joins TRBV5-4 and TRBJ2-3; 7 bases map to TRBD2. Germline CDR1 is SGHNT and CDR2 is YYREEE (reference sequence). J lost 2 bases, V lost 4 bases, and 4 bases had no gene match. The CDR3 has 14 residues. This CDR3 reads CASSDSGFTDTQYF. DNA of the CDR3: TGTGCCAGCAGCGATAGCGGGTTCACAGATACGCAGTATTTT. The full variable domain, in which reference TRBV5-4 and TRBJ2-3 provide the parts outside the CDR3, is ETGVTQSPTHLIKTRGQQVTLRCSSQSGHNTVSWYQQALGQGPQFIFQYYREEENGRGNFPPRFSGLQFPNYSSELNVNALELDDSALYLCASSDSGFTDTQYFGPGTRLTVL.

On this clone: Sequence at one end of the junction differs from germline and may be a read error. The CDR3 nucleotides are TGTGCCGCCAGCAGGGTGCGGGATGAAGCTTTCTTT. Its protein product is CAASRVRDEAFF. This sequence joins TRBV15 and TRBJ1-1; D is perhaps TRBD1 (5 bases). Germline V gene sequence: CDR1 LNHNV, CDR2 YYDKDF (reference sequence). The CDR3 loop spans 12 amino acids.

The V gene is TRBV3-1 (or the pseudogene TRBV3-2), the J gene TRBJ1-2; tentative D call: TRBD1 (5 bases). Deletions cut 2 bases from V and 7 bases from J, with 14 bases between. The CDR3 extends over 14 amino acids. Germline values: CDR1 LGHDT, CDR2 YNNKEL (reference sequence). This chain's CDR3 is CASSQLSGFVGYTF. CDR3 in DNA: TGTGCCAGCAGCCAATTATCAGGGTTCGTTGGCTACACCTTC.

The chain is built from TRBV30 and TRBJ1-2; 10 nucleotides line up with TRBD1. The germline gives CDR1 GTSNPN, CDR2 SVGIG (reference sequence). J lost 4 bases, V lost 5 bases, and 4 bases had no gene match. This CDR3 is 13 amino acids long. The CDR3 DNA reads TGTGCCTGGCGCCGGGACAGGGGCTATGGCTACACCTTC. It yields the protein CAWRRDRGYGYTF.

V and J are TRBV5-1 and TRBJ1-5, with TRBD1 matching 8 bases. This CDR3 region has 14 residues. CDR1 is SGHRS and CDR2 is YFSETQ in the germline V gene. V dropped 4 bases and J dropped 9; count of bases not matched to a gene: 9. CDR3 region: CASSPGQGGMPQHF. The CDR3 region has the DNA TGCGCCAGCAGCCCCGGACAGGGAGGAATGCCCCAGCATTTT.

The chain is built from TRBV18 and TRBJ2-2, with TRBD2 identical over 8 bases. V was clipped by 4 bases and J by 1 base; unmatched bases: 5. Germline V lookup: CDR1 KGHSH, CDR2 LQKENI. The CDR3 spans 16 residues. The CDR3 loop reads CASSLREGRNTGELFF. The CDR3, as DNA: TGTGCCAGCTCACTCCGGGAGGGACGGAACACCGGGGAGCTGTTTTTT.

This clone occurred a few times. This rearrangement joins TRBV19 to TRBJ1-5, with D possibly TRBD1 on 5 matching bases. The germline gives CDR1 LNHDA, CDR2 SQIVND (reference sequence). The CDR3 is 16 amino acids. The V and J ends lost 3 bases and 2 bases respectively, with 14 bases between them. The CDR3 loop reads CASSIWGDKRNQPQHF. The CDR3 region has the DNA TGTGCCAGTAGTATCTGGGGGGATAAGCGCAATCAGCCCCAGCATTTT. The whole variable domain, remainder taken from reference TRBV19 and TRBJ1-5, is DGGITQSPKYLFRKEGQNVTLSCEQNLNHDAMYWYRQDPGQGLRLIYYSQIVNDFQKGDIAEGYSVSREKKESFPLTVTSAQKNPTAFYLCASSIWGDKRNQPQHFGDGTRLSIL.

The J gene is TRBJ1-2, the V gene TRBV18; D gene unclear. V lost 4 bases to trimming and J lost 5 bases, with 11 bases between them. CDR3 length: 13 amino acids. Germline values: CDR1 KGHSH, CDR2 LQKENI. DNA of the CDR3: TGTGCCAGCTCACTTGGGCAGGATTATGGCTACACCTTC. Translated: CASSLGQDYGYTF.

V gene TRBV18 combines with J gene TRBJ2-2; perhaps TRBD1 as D (5 bases). Germline V CDR1 and CDR2: KGHSH, LQKENI. V gave up 5 bases and J gave up 0 bases, with 16 bases separating them. The CDR3 is 17 amino acids. The CDR3 loop is CASSSQVGHTNTGELFF. The CDR3 bases are TGTGCCAGCTCATCACAAGTCGGACATACGAACACCGGGGAGCTGTTTTTT.

The rearrangement uses TRBV15 and TRBJ1-1; no reliable D call. Per germline, CDR1 LNHNV and CDR2 YYDKDF (reference sequence). V was clipped by 8 bases and J by 5 bases, with 21 bases between them. The CDR3 is 15 residues long. CDR3 nucleotides: TGTGCCACCTTATTAGCTACGCCTCGTAAAACTGAAGCTTTCTTT. It specifies CATLLATPRKTEAFF.

V and J are TRBV20-1 and TRBJ2-5, with 7 bases that match TRBD2. With V trimmed by 7 bases and J by 5 bases, 4 bases remained unmatched. Germline-derived CDR1 and CDR2 are DFQATT and SNEGSKA (reference sequence). There are 11 residues in the CDR3. The CDR3 DNA reads TGCAGTGAAAAGCGGGGCGAGACCCAGTACTTC. This translates into CSEKRGETQYF.

The V call is TRBV28, the J call TRBJ2-7; 7 nucleotides agree with TRBD2. Germline CDR1 MDHEN, CDR2 SYDVKM. The CDR3 runs 16 residues. Unmatched junction bases numbered 12, after V lost 7 bases and J lost 0 bases. The CDR3 DNA follows: TGTGCCAGCACTCGAAAGGGCGGGAGTCCCTCCTACGAGCAGTACTTC. Its translation: CASTRKGGSPSYEQYF. The complete variable domain, with remaining parts taken from reference TRBV28 and TRBJ2-7, reads DVKVTQSSRYLVKRTGEKVFLECVQDMDHENMFWYRQDPGLGLRLIYFSYDVKMKEKGDIPEGYSVSREKKERFSLILESASTNQTSMYLCASTRKGGSPSYEQYFGPGTRLTVT.

V and J are TRBV7-9 and TRBJ2-3; D may be TRBD2 (6 bases). CDR3 length equals 15 residues. Germline CDR1 and CDR2: SEHNR and FQNEAQ (reference sequence). The V gene lost 2 bases and the J gene lost 1 base, with 10 bases spanning the gap. CDR3 sequence: CASSLIKRGTDTQYF. In nucleotides, the CDR3 is TGTGCCAGCAGCTTAATCAAGCGGGGCACAGATACGCAGTATTTT.

V gene TRBV6-5 combines with J gene TRBJ2-6, with D tentatively TRBD2 (5 bases). This CDR3 is built from 15 residues. Germline values: CDR1 MNHEY, CDR2 SVGAGI. With 9 bases removed from V and 0 bases from J, the gap between germline ends came to 12 bases. CDR3 sequence reads: CASSGGSSGANVLTF. The CDR3 DNA follows: TGTGCCAGTTCAGGAGGAAGCTCTGGGGCCAACGTCCTGACTTTC.